The clone carrying this T cell receptor (beta chain) is classed as medium-sized. The antigen is undetermined. The data belong to a study of immune heterogeneity within non-small cell lung tumors. Across the study: Among the tumors, several were squamous cell carcinomas, roughly 9 were non-squamous carcinomas and 1 was not otherwise specified. Findings and caveats of the study: Recurring identical dominant CDR3 beta clonotypes were observed across tumor sites within a patient, together with site-unique high-frequency clones.

With 600 ng used per sample, the template was genomic DNA from bulk tumor. Several biopsies were spaced far apart within each primary tumor and obtained as surgery took place. Before undergoing curative surgery, patients had newly diagnosed non-small cell lung cancer that was untreated. In a multiplex PCR, 32 V and 13 J primers amplified TCR beta CDR3. In TCRdb, the multiplex PCR reads were re-called with MiXCR into one record per CDR3 protein. The sample includes about 10,000 distinct CDR3 sequences, 15% to 20% seen only once; the top ten take around 3.8%. CDR3 length: 14 residues. V lost 1 base, J lost 6 bases, and 13 bases lay in between.

The sequence derives from a man aged 35 to 55 with non-small cell lung cancer. The V call is TRBV12-3 or TRBV12-4, the J call TRBJ2-7; D tentatively fits TRBD1 or TRBD2 (6 bases each). The specimen sequenced was lung tumor tissue. The CDR3 DNA reads TGTGCCAGCAGTTTAGTAAGGGGGGAAGCCGAGCAGTACTTC. Residues: CASSLVRGEAEQYF.